The TCR beta chain under discussion was sequenced for a study of blood T cell repertoires in COVID-19. As for the study in general: Nucleic acid was either cDNA or gDNA, and it came from T cells, B-cell-depleted T cells, or PBMCs.

Seattle's cohort entered during active infection and was followed longitudinally. CDR1 SQVTM and CDR2 ANQGSEA come from the germline V gene. This CDR3 spans 17 amino acids. V dropped 4 bases and J dropped 0; count of bases not matched to a gene: 4. Original processing notes: Amplification from reference gene primers served as the basis for estimated nucleated cell counts. Clones were sequenced by immunoSEQ multiplex PCR, and TCRdb holds only the in-frame ones, with some missing. The V and J calls and clone size are taken from that table; D and trimming were inferred from the DNA. In the table there are under 450,000 clones, 70% to 90% of which are singletons.

The rearrangement uses TRBV29-1 and TRBJ2-3; 16 nucleotides line up with TRBD2. The TCR originated in a woman between 35 and 50 years old with COVID-19, enrolled during active disease. Sequenced input: peripheral blood. The CDR3 sequence: CSVAGTSGGGSTDTQYF. CDR3 in DNA: TGCAGCGTTGCCGGGACTAGCGGGGGGGGTAGCACAGATACGCAGTATTTT.